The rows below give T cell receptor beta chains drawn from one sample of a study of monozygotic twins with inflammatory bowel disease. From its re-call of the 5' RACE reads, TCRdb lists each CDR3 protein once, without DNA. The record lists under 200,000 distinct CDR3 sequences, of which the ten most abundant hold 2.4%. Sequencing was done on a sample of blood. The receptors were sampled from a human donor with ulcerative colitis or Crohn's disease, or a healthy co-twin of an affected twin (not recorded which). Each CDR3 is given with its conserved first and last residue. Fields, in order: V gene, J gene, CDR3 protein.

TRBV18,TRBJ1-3,CASSPYPSSSGNTIYF
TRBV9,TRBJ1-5,CASSVESGGQPQHF
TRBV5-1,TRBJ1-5,CASSLGARVGGSQPQHF
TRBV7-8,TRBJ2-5,CASSLERPLGETQYF
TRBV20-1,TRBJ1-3,CSARDVGRVEGNTIYF
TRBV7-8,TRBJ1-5,CASSLFFQAAGSISNQPQHF
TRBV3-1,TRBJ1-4,CASSQQGRANEKLFF
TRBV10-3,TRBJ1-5,CAISEMLGSNQPQHF
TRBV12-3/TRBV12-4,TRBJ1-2,CASSPGVSGNYGYTF
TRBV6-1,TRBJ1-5,CASSEGGGNQPQHF
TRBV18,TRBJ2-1,CASSPDNEQFF